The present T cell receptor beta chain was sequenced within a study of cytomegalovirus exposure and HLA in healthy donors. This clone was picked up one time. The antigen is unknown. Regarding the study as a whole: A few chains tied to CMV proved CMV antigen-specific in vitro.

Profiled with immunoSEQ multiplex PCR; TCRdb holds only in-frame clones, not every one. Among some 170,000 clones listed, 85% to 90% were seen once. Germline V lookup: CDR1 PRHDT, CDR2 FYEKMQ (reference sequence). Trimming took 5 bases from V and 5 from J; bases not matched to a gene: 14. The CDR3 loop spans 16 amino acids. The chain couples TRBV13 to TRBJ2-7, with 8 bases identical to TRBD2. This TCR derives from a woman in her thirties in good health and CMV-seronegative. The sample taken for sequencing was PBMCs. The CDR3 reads CASSRRGGLEANEQYF. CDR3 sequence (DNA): TGTGCCAGCAGCCGCCGCGGGGGACTAGAGGCCAACGAGCAGTACTTC.